Listed here are 23 T cell receptor beta chains from one sample, sequenced in a study of OX40 agonist ivuxolimab in advanced cancers. Assay used: immunoSEQ multiplex PCR; TCRdb lists only in-frame clones, some missing. Here the sample spans around 150,000 clones, around 94% being singletons. The sample here was CD4+ or CD8+ T cells sorted from blood, taken in a trial of the OX40 agonist ivuxolimab. These receptors all stem from an adult with an advanced solid tumor such as melanoma, head and neck, liver or kidney cancer.

This rearrangement joins TRBV7-2 to TRBJ1-4; 8 bases are shared with TRBD1. V shed 5 bases, J shed 6 bases, and the junction held 8 bases outside the gene matches. This CDR3 is built from 15 residues. Germline-derived CDR1 and CDR2 are SGHTA and FQGNSA. Here the CDR3 reads CASSPRTGMDEKLFF. The CDR3 DNA sequence: TGTGCCAGCAGCCCCCGGACAGGGATGGATGAAAAACTGTTTTTT. Using reference TRBV7-2 and TRBJ1-4 for the parts outside the CDR3, the full variable domain is GAGVSQSPSNKVTEKGKDVELRCDPISGHTALYWYRQSLGQGLEFLIYFQGNSAPDKSGLPSDRFSAERTGGSVSTLTIQRTQQEDSAVYLCASSPRTGMDEKLFFGSGTQLSVL.

The chain has TRBV9 and TRBJ1-3, with D hard to call. With 0 bases removed from V and 0 bases from J, the gap between germline ends came to 7 bases. Germline V CDR1 and CDR2: SGDLS, YYNGEE. The length of the CDR3 is 15 residues. CDR3 DNA: TGTGCCAGCAGCGTAGTGGGGAGCTCTGGAAACACCATATATTTT. Translating it yields CASSVVGSSGNTIYF.

The chain couples TRBV5-1 to TRBJ2-3; 9 nucleotides line up with TRBD2. The CDR3 covers 17 residues. Trimming cost V 1 base and J 5 bases; bases outside gene matches: 11. Germline-derived CDR1 and CDR2 are SGHRS and YFSETQ. The CDR3 here is CASSLLSSGRSIDTQYF. The CDR3 DNA reads TGCGCCAGCAGCTTGTTATCCAGCGGGAGGTCGATAGATACGCAGTATTTT.

V usage is TRBV11-3 and J usage is TRBJ2-3, with 9 nucleotides matching TRBD2. The CDR3 is 15 amino acids. CDR1 and CDR2 (germline): SGHNT, YENEEA. V lost 1 base, J lost 5 bases, and 4 bases stayed unmatched. Here the CDR3 DNA reads TGTGCCAGCAGCTTAGGTGGCGGGGGGGGAGATACGCAGTATTTT. Encoded protein: CASSLGGGGGDTQYF.

The chain couples TRBV4-1 to TRBJ1-5; no definite D call. Germline loops: CDR1 MGHRA, CDR2 YSYEKL. Deletions cut 0 bases from V and 5 bases from J, with 11 bases between. The CDR3 length is 15 residues. CDR3 DNA sequence: TGCGCCAGCAGCCAAGATTGGGTGAGTTATCAGCCCCAGCATTTT. It is translated as CASSQDWVSYQPQHF.

The V call is TRBV5-1, the J call TRBJ2-7; D is undetermined. The CDR3 covers 12 residues. Per germline, CDR1 SGHRS and CDR2 YFSETQ. Trimming took 5 bases from V and 2 from J, leaving 8 bases between them. CDR3 bases: TGCGCCAGCAGTAATGACCCCTACGAGCAGTACTTC. Encoded protein: CASSNDPYEQYF.

The V gene is TRBV9, the J gene TRBJ2-6; TRBD2 aligns across 8 bases. The CDR3 contains 17 residues. V was clipped by 0 bases and J by 2 bases; unmatched bases: 4. Looked up from germline, CDR1 is SGDLS and CDR2 is YYNGEE. CDR3 sequence reads: CASSVGRGLAGANVLTF. As DNA, the CDR3 is TGTGCCAGCAGCGTAGGCAGGGGACTAGCTGGGGCCAACGTCCTGACTTTC.

This chain uses TRBV21-1 with TRBJ1-5; the DNA was not compared with TRBD1, the D call given in the table. TRBV21-1 is a recognized pseudogene. The CDR3 loop spans 15 amino acids. CDR3: CASSKLNRRNQPQHF. The CDR3 nucleotides read TGTGCCAGCAGCAAACTCAACAGGCGAAATCAGCCCCAGCATTTT.

V and J are TRBV10-3 and TRBJ2-7; D may be TRBD2 (7 bases). The ends were cut back, 2 bases at V and 3 bases at J, with 14 bases in the middle. Germline CDR1 is ENHRY and CDR2 is SYGVKD. This CDR3 contains 15 residues. In DNA form, the CDR3 reads TGTGCCATCAGTGAGATGGGGGGGCTGATCTACGAGCAGTACTTC. It yields the protein CAISEMGGLIYEQYF.

The gene calls are TRBV2 and TRBJ2-7, with TRBD1 matching 7 bases. The germline V gene has CDR1 SNHLY and CDR2 FYNNEI. V gave up 9 bases and J gave up 5 bases; unmatched junction bases: 7. The CDR3 is made up of 12 amino acids. The CDR3 spells CASTGDVNEQYF. The CDR3 DNA follows: TGTGCCAGTACAGGGGACGTCAACGAGCAGTACTTC.

This clone showed up just once. The CDR3 DNA is TGTGCCAGCAGCTTAACGGGACAGGGGGGCGAGCAGTACTTC. Residues: CASSLTGQGGEQYF. The chain recombines TRBV7-3 with TRBJ2-7; 11 bases map to TRBD1. V lost 0 bases to trimming and J lost 6 bases; unmatched junction nucleotides: 1. CDR1 and CDR2 (germline): SGHTA, FQGTGA. CDR3 length: 14 amino acids.

This clone was detected once. This rearrangement joins TRBV10-3 to TRBJ2-5; tentatively, D is TRBD1 (6 bases). V gave up 1 base and J gave up 2 bases, with 14 bases separating them. CDR1 and CDR2 from the germline V gene are ENHRY and SYGVKD. CDR3 length equals 16 residues. The CDR3, as DNA: TGTGCCATCAGTGAGTGGGGGAGAGGGGGTCAAGAGACCCAGTACTTC. Translating it yields CAISEWGRGGQETQYF.

The rearrangement joins TRBV5-4 to TRBJ1-3; 8 bases agree with TRBD1. CDR3 length: 18 residues. Germline V gene data show CDR1 as SGHNT and CDR2 as YYREEE (reference sequence). With 2 bases clipped from V and 4 bases from J, the junction kept 14 bases outside the gene matches. In DNA, the CDR3 is TGTGCCAGCAGCTTAAGTCTAGGTCAGGGGGCGAGAGGAAACACCATATATTTT. Protein sequence: CASSLSLGQGARGNTIYF. The complete variable domain, with remaining parts taken from reference TRBV5-4 and TRBJ1-3, reads ETGVTQSPTHLIKTRGQQVTLRCSSQSGHNTVSWYQQALGQGPQFIFQYYREEENGRGNFPPRFSGLQFPNYSSELNVNALELDDSALYLCASSLSLGQGARGNTIYFGEGSWLTVV.

V is TRBV19 and J is TRBJ2-7; D is possibly TRBD1 (5 bases). Germline loops: CDR1 LNHDA, CDR2 SQIVND (reference sequence). The CDR3 is 14 amino acids. The V gene lost 10 bases and the J gene lost 0 bases, with 16 bases spanning the gap. CDR3 coding DNA: TGTGCCACTTCACGACAGTCGAGCTCCTACGAGCAGTACTTC. Protein sequence: CATSRQSSSYEQYF. The full variable domain, completed using reference TRBV19 and TRBJ2-7, is DGGITQSPKYLFRKEGQNVTLSCEQNLNHDAMYWYRQDPGQGLRLIYYSQIVNDFQKGDIAEGYSVSREKKESFPLTVTSAQKNPTAFYLCATSRQSSSYEQYFGPGTRLTVT.

In DNA form, the CDR3 reads TGTGCCAGCTCACCACGGTCAAAGGGACCGTCTAACTCTGGAAACACCATATATTTT. Amino acid sequence: CASSPRSKGPSNSGNTIYF. V gene TRBV18 combines with J gene TRBJ1-3; possibly TRBD1 for D (5 bases). V lost 1 base, J lost 0 bases, and 19 bases lay in between. This CDR3 contains 19 residues. Germline V lookup: CDR1 KGHSH, CDR2 LQKENI.

This clone was observed once. V gene TRBV7-2 combines with J gene TRBJ1-4; a weak D match, TRBD1 (5 bases). Germline CDR1 and CDR2: SGHTA and FQGNSA. The CDR3 length is 13 residues. The V and J ends lost 5 bases and 10 bases respectively, with 14 bases between them. The CDR3 DNA follows: TGTGCCAGCAGCCTCGGGAGTGGGGGAAAACTGTTTTTT. Translating it yields CASSLGSGGKLFF. Together with reference TRBV7-2 and TRBJ1-4, the CDR3 gives the full variable domain: GAGVSQSPSNKVTEKGKDVELRCDPISGHTALYWYRQSLGQGLEFLIYFQGNSAPDKSGLPSDRFSAERTGGSVSTLTIQRTQQEDSAVYLCASSLGSGGKLFFGSGTQLSVL.

This clone showed up just once. V usage is TRBV5-1 and J usage is TRBJ2-4, with D perhaps assigned TRBD1 or TRBD2 (5 bases each). The V end was cut by 2 bases, the J end by 7 bases, with 13 bases between. Germline CDR1 and CDR2: SGHRS and YFSETQ. This CDR3 has 14 residues. The CDR3 spells CASSFGTSRNIQYF. The CDR3 region has the DNA TGCGCCAGCAGCTTCGGGACCTCTCGGAACATTCAGTACTTC.

The gene calls are TRBV4-3 and TRBJ1-3, with 9 bases lining up with TRBD1. Germline loops: CDR1 LGHNA, CDR2 YSLEER. The trim removed 4 bases at V and 0 bases at J, leaving 7 bases unmatched. The CDR3 has 17 residues. CDR3 in amino acids: CASSLEAGQGSGNTIYF. In DNA, the CDR3 is TGCGCCAGCAGCCTTGAAGCGGGACAGGGCTCTGGAAACACCATATATTTT.

This chain links TRBV9 with TRBJ2-7; tentative D call: TRBD2 (8 bases). This CDR3 contains 16 residues. V was pared by 4 bases and J by 6 bases, with 23 bases between. Germline CDR1 is SGDLS and CDR2 is YYNGEE. CDR3 in amino acids: CASSPRGDSGTGEQYF. CDR3 coding DNA: TGTGCCAGCAGCCCCAGGGGGGATAGCGGGACTGGCGAGCAGTACTTC.

The rearrangement links TRBV9 to TRBJ2-3; TRBD2 agrees at 8 bases. V shed 0 bases and J 5 bases; nucleotides not matched to a gene: 11. The CDR3 covers 17 residues. The V gene's germline CDR1 is SGDLS and CDR2 YYNGEE. In DNA, the CDR3 is TGTGCCAGCAGCGTAGTAGGGGGTAGCGGGATCGTAGATACGCAGTATTTT. Amino acid sequence: CASSVVGGSGIVDTQYF.

J is TRBJ2-7 and V is TRBV5-5; D possibly matches TRBD1 or TRBD2 (5 bases each). The CDR3 covers 15 residues. Trimming left V 0 bases short and J 1 base short, with 11 bases between. Looked up from germline, CDR1 is SGHKS and CDR2 is YYEKEE (reference sequence). CDR3 sequence (DNA): TGTGCCAGCAGCTTGGGGGGGACGGCGTCCTACGAGCAGTACTTC. It specifies CASSLGGTASYEQYF.

The chain recombines TRBV10-2 with TRBJ2-1; 7 bases match TRBD1. This CDR3 region has 13 residues. The germline gives CDR1 WSHSY, CDR2 SAAADI. V shed 8 bases and J 9 bases; nucleotides not matched to a gene: 10. The CDR3 DNA sequence: TGCGCCAGCGGCCCGGGACAGTGGTCTGAGCAGTTCTTC. Protein: CASGPGQWSEQFF.

The V gene is TRBV6-5, the J gene TRBJ1-6, with TRBD1 matching 7 bases. This CDR3 region has 14 residues. Germline CDR1 reads MNHEY; CDR2 reads SVGAGI. J was trimmed by 7 bases and V by 5 bases; bases with no gene match: 5. The CDR3, as DNA: TGTGCCAGCAGTACAGGGGTGTGGAATTCACCCCTCCACTTT. Translating gives CASSTGVWNSPLHF.